The 10 T cell receptor beta chains below were found in one sample sequenced in a study of identifying expanded T cells in peripheral blood. Data came from immunoSEQ multiplex PCR; TCRdb stores just in-frame clones and leaves some out. The sample contains about 130,000 clones, 70% to 90% of which appear only once. The sequenced sample was blood. The receptor source for this set is a person aged 18-70 years in good health.

This clone appeared once. The J gene is TRBJ1-3, the V gene TRBV27; 9 bases are a match to TRBD1. The V segment lost 2 bases and the J segment 2 bases; nucleotides outside the gene matches: 1. The CDR3 extends over 15 amino acids. Germline V gene sequence: CDR1 MNHEY, CDR2 SMNVEV (reference sequence). CDR3 in amino acids: CASSLGTGPGNTIYF. CDR3 DNA: TGTGCCAGCAGTTTAGGGACAGGGCCTGGAAACACCATATATTTT.

The chain is built from TRBV5-3 and TRBJ1-5; TRBD1 might be the D (5 bases). TRBV5-3 qualifies as an ORF whose function is uncertain. CDR3 size: 20 residues. Trimming shortened V by 3 bases and J by 0 bases, and 25 bases separated the two germline ends. CDR3 DNA: TGTGCCAGAAGCTCGACCGGTGTCAGGAGGGGAATTTATAGCAATCAGCCCCAGCATTTT. It specifies CARSSTGVRRGIYSNQPQHF.

The chain recombines TRBV5-5 with TRBJ1-5; D not certain. CDR3 length: 15 residues. CDR1 is SGHKS and CDR2 is YYEKEE in the germline V gene (reference sequence). V dropped 2 bases and J dropped 1 base, with 10 bases sitting between them. The CDR3 spells CASSFDGPSNQPQHF. CDR3 bases: TGTGCCAGCAGCTTCGACGGCCCGAGCAATCAGCCCCAGCATTTT.

V usage is TRBV19 and J usage is TRBJ2-1; D ambiguous. The germline V gene has CDR1 LNHDA and CDR2 SQIVND (reference sequence). V lost 2 bases and J 8 bases, leaving 7 bases between the germline ends. The CDR3 length is 12 residues. The CDR3 loop reads CASSIRTDEQFF. DNA of the CDR3: TGTGCCAGTAGTATAAGGACCGATGAGCAGTTCTTC.

V gene TRBV28 combines with J gene TRBJ1-4; unclear D gene. The CDR3 is 15 amino acids. Germline assignment: CDR1 MDHEN and CDR2 SYDVKM. The V end lost 5 bases, the J end lost 5 bases, and 15 bases lay between the germline ends. CDR3 nucleotide sequence: TGTGCCAGCAGTGTGGCTGTGGTAGGAAATGAAAAACTGTTTTTT. Its translation: CASSVAVVGNEKLFF. The complete variable domain, with remaining parts taken from reference TRBV28 and TRBJ1-4, reads DVKVTQSSRYLVKRTGEKVFLECVQDMDHENMFWYRQDPGLGLRLIYFSYDVKMKEKGDIPEGYSVSREKKERFSLILESASTNQTSMYLCASSVAVVGNEKLFFGSGTQLSVL.

The chain carries TRBV11-2 and TRBJ2-5; unclear D gene. The CDR3 consists of 13 residues. In germline, CDR1 is SGHAT, CDR2 FQNNGV. The V end lost 3 bases, the J end lost 4 bases, and 9 bases lay between the germline ends. The CDR3: CASSFEHPETQYF. The CDR3 DNA is TGTGCCAGCAGCTTCGAGCATCCAGAGACCCAGTACTTC.

The chain employs TRBV2 and TRBJ1-5; 11 nucleotides line up with TRBD1. The germline V gene has CDR1 SNHLY and CDR2 FYNNEI. This CDR3 has 14 residues. V shed 6 bases, J shed 11 bases, and the junction held 9 bases outside the gene matches. The CDR3 reads CASRLGQGVRAQHF. Here the CDR3 DNA reads TGTGCCAGCAGGTTGGGACAGGGGGTTCGGGCCCAGCATTTT.

The chain uses TRBV5-1 and TRBJ1-3; the D is unclear. The CDR3 runs 15 residues. The ends were cut back, 2 bases at V and 0 bases at J, with 9 bases in the middle. Germline loops: CDR1 SGHRS, CDR2 YFSETQ. This CDR3 is CASSLSSLSGNTIYF. The DNA for the CDR3 is TGCGCCAGCAGCTTATCGTCTCTCTCTGGAAACACCATATATTTT.

V and J are TRBV21-1 and TRBJ2-5. TRBV21-1 is described as a pseudogene. CDR3 length equals 14 residues. Here the CDR3 DNA reads TGTGCCAGCAGGGTCCCCAAATCCCAAGAGACCCAGTACTTC. It is translated as CASRVPKSQETQYF.

This sequence joins TRBV27 and TRBJ2-7, with 9 bases fitting TRBD1. Germline-derived CDR1 and CDR2 are MNHEY and SMNVEV (reference sequence). Germline trimming cut 4 bases from V and 4 bases from J; bases unmatched to any gene: 8. The CDR3 runs to 15 residues. The CDR3 reads CASSSPGTGFYEQYF. In nucleotides, the CDR3 is TGTGCCAGCAGTTCGCCCGGGACAGGGTTTTACGAGCAGTACTTC.